Listed below are T cell receptor beta chains from one sample, sequenced in a study of blood T cell repertoires in COVID-19. The assay was immunoSEQ multiplex PCR, and TCRdb's table has in-frame clones only and misses some. The repertoire holds around 480,000 clones, with around 90% as singletons. Sequenced material: PBMCs or T cells enriched from blood (not recorded which). The receptors were sampled from a woman between 18 and 30 years old who had recovered from COVID-19. The CDR3 runs from the conserved cysteine through the conserved F or W.

J,V,CDR3
TRBJ1-2,TRBV15,CATSRDTLTGQRNGYTF
TRBJ2-3,TRBV11-2,CASSPLSGRTDTQYF
TRBJ1-6,TRBV15,CATSRGDPPLHF
TRBJ1-2,TRBV7-8,CASSARGPLPRNYGYTF
TRBJ1-2,TRBV5-4,CASSQDRGYGYTF
TRBJ2-2,TRBV19,CASRPFRFTGELFF
TRBJ2-2,TRBV18,CASSPMRAGELFF
TRBJ2-1,TRBV7-2,CASSFTQGFYNEQFF
TRBJ2-5,TRBV6-1,CASSGRANQETQYF
TRBJ1-2,TRBV11-2,CASSRNNEYGYTF
TRBJ1-1,TRBV15,CATSRQVNTEAFF
TRBJ1-2,TRBV5-1,CASSKAGTGDGYTF
TRBJ1-1,TRBV18,CASSPAGTGDTEAFF
TRBJ2-3,TRBV6-5,CASSYSPRDTQYF
TRBJ1-4,TRBV19,CASSDRGGEKLFF
TRBJ2-7,TRBV5-1,CASSFQGEYEQYF
TRBJ2-1,TRBV30,CAWRDGAYNEQFF
TRBJ1-5,TRBV6-1,CASSELYIGQSNQPQHF
TRBJ1-2,TRBV2,CASSVGFGGDF
TRBJ2-7,TRBV7-9,CASSSNQGALYF
TRBJ2-5,TRBV7-3,CASSPLGGRETQYF
TRBJ1-2,TRBV20-1,CSAQDTGYTF
TRBJ1-1,TRBV6-5,CASSGQGARAFF
TRBJ1-2,TRBV4-1,CASSQVGGTDYGYTF
TRBJ1-5,TRBV10-3,CAISENFYQPQHF
TRBJ1-6,TRBV28,CASSPPNRGANSPLHF
TRBJ1-2,TRBV13,CASSSDSRYGYTF
TRBJ2-5,TRBV6-5,CASRAGQRRETQYF
TRBJ2-1,TRBV3-1/TRBV3-2,CASSQETSGGTNEQFF
TRBJ2-3,TRBV11-3,CASSSRLAGGPDTQYF
TRBJ1-1,TRBV15,CATILDGGADTEAFF
TRBJ1-1,TRBV18,CASSSPTGGTEAFF
TRBJ1-6,TRBV5-6,CASSLGAGEGSPLHF
TRBJ1-2,TRBV19,CASTLGRGWDYGYTF
TRBJ1-2,TRBV6-1,CASSERTLYGYTF
TRBJ2-5,TRBV29-1,CSVSPGDSGIQETQYF
TRBJ2-1,TRBV5-1,CASSPGLGFYNEQFF
TRBJ2-7,TRBV19,CASSMVRTEFYEQYF
TRBJ1-5,TRBV6-1,CASSERGYQPQHF
TRBJ1-2,TRBV6-5,CASSYSRGWPHNGYTF
TRBJ2-7,TRBV7-9,CASSLAAAVLYEQYF
TRBJ1-2,TRBV24-1,CATSARQFYGYTF
TRBJ1-1,TRBV20-1,CSASRGGSSGTEAFF
TRBJ1-3,TRBV6-5,CASSSRQGNGNTIYF
TRBJ2-3,TRBV7-6,CASSSEDTQYF
TRBJ2-7,TRBV7-2,CASSLVWRGGAYEQYF
TRBJ2-2,TRBV11-2,CASTYFGVLNTGELFF
TRBJ1-1,TRBV6-5,CASRYDGQANTEAFF
TRBJ1-6,TRBV15,CATSLSNSPLHF
TRBJ2-7,TRBV9,CASSVGGETGGEQYF
TRBJ1-5,TRBV11-2,CASSLLGGGDQPQHF
TRBJ1-1,TRBV7-8,CASSLYNRQGARVDTEAFF
TRBJ2-1,TRBV5-1,CASGVGLAAGEQFF